This is a list of T cell receptor beta chains from one sample in a study of T cells after yellow fever vaccination. TCRdb reprocessed the 5' RACE reads with MiXCR, giving one entry per CDR3 protein. The repertoire consists of about 240,000 distinct CDR3 sequences, with about 7% occurring once and the leading ten covering about 0.85%. The material was CD4+ T cells sorted from PBMCs, obtained 15 days after the yellow fever booster vaccination. The receptor set was obtained from a man younger than 45 who received the YFV17D yellow fever vaccine. Each CDR3 is given with its conserved first and last residue. D genes are given only for firm matches. Not all rows give a size; the values are once, few, many and, for expanded clones, a class.

V	D	size	J	DNA	CDR3
TRBV7-9	TRBD1	NA	TRBJ2-1	TGTGCCAGCAGGTACCGGGACAGGGGGCTGGATGAGCAGTTCTTC	CASRYRDRGLDEQFF
TRBV30	TRBD2	few	TRBJ2-1	TGTGCCTGGAGTGTTCTACTAGCGGGAGTTTCTGAGCAGTTCTTC	CAWSVLLAGVSEQFF
TRBV5-4	NA	few	TRBJ2-5	TGTGCCAGCAGCTCCAATTGGTCCGGAGAAGAGACCCAGTACTTC	CASSSNWSGEETQYF
TRBV5-5	NA	many	TRBJ2-1	TGTGCCAGCAGCTTGGATCAGGGCTTGTTCTTC	CASSLDQGLFF
TRBV12-3/TRBV12-4	NA	many	TRBJ2-2	TGTGCCAGCAGTTTAGGGGTTATGAGGGAGCTGTTTTTT	CASSLGVMRELFF
TRBV5-6	NA	once	TRBJ1-1	TGTGCCAGCTGCTTGGGCAGGAACACTGAAGCTTTCTTT	CASCLGRNTEAFF
TRBV9	NA	NA	TRBJ2-1	TGTGCCAGCAGCGAGGGCCAGGGGTTCTACAATGAGCAGTTCTTC	CASSEGQGFYNEQFF
TRBV20-1	NA	few	TRBJ1-2	TGCAGTGCCTTCACAGGGTCCCACTATGGCTACACCTTC	CSAFTGSHYGYTF
TRBV24-1	NA	NA	TRBJ2-1	TGTGCCACCAGTGATTTGCTTACCCTTGAGGTTAATGAGCAGTTCTTC	CATSDLLTLEVNEQFF
TRBV20-1	NA	many	TRBJ1-6	TGCAGTGCTAGAGATATCCGGCAGGGCCGAACGTCTAATTCACCCCTCCACTTT	CSARDIRQGRTSNSPLHF
TRBV6-2/TRBV6-3	TRBD2	many	TRBJ2-1	TGTGCCAGCAGAACAGCGGGAGGGCCGGGGAATGAGCAGTTCTTC	CASRTAGGPGNEQFF
TRBV3-1	NA	few	TRBJ2-7	TGTGCCAGCAGCCAAGACTGGACTGTAGTGTACTTC	CASSQDWTVVYF
TRBV20-1	TRBD2	NA	TRBJ2-7	TGCAGTGCTAGAGATCCCACCAGCGGGAGCTCCTACGAGCAGTACTTC	CSARDPTSGSSYEQYF
TRBV5-6	NA	NA	TRBJ1-5	TGTGCCAGCAGCTTGGGACAGGCAGATCAGCCCCAGCATTTT	CASSLGQADQPQHF
TRBV12-3/TRBV12-4	NA	many	TRBJ2-5	TGTGCCAGCAGCCTCAATAGGGAAGAGACCCAGTACTTC	CASSLNREETQYF
TRBV11-2	TRBD1	NA	TRBJ2-1	TGTGCCAGCAGCTCCTCGGACAGGACTCCCCATGAGCAGTTCTTC	CASSSSDRTPHEQFF
TRBV20-1	NA	NA	TRBJ1-5	TGCAGTGCTAGAAGAGATCCGGGGACGGCAAGCAATCAGCCCCAGCATTTT	CSARRDPGTASNQPQHF
TRBV5-1	TRBD2	few	TRBJ2-2	TGCGCCAGCCGGGGGACTAGCGGGCCGACCGGGGAGCTGTTTTTT	CASRGTSGPTGELFF
TRBV3-1	NA	NA	TRBJ2-7	TGTGCCAGCAGTTTTAGCAGGGTAAACGAGCAGTACTTC	CASSFSRVNEQYF
TRBV12-3/TRBV12-4	TRBD2	NA	TRBJ2-1	TGTGCCAGCAGTCCGCAACTAGCGGGATTGAATGAGCAGTTCTTC	CASSPQLAGLNEQFF
TRBV6-5	NA	many	TRBJ2-1	TGTGCCAGCAGTAAATCGACAGGCAATGAGCAGTTCTTC	CASSKSTGNEQFF
TRBV7-2	NA	NA	TRBJ2-3	TGTGCCACCCGAGAGTCAGGGGCAGATACGCAGTATTTT	CATRESGADTQYF
TRBV29-1	NA	NA	TRBJ2-6	TGCAGCGTTATTTCCGGGACATTCCCTCCTGGGGCCAACGTCCTGACTTTC	CSVISGTFPPGANVLTF
TRBV27	NA	few	TRBJ1-5	TGTGCCAGCAGTGCCCTCAGTTTTGGGGGAGAAATCGATCAGCCCCAGCATTTT	CASSALSFGGEIDQPQHF
TRBV5-1	TRBD2	few	TRBJ2-3	TGCGCCAGCAGCCTGGAGGTAGCGGGAGGAGATACGCAGTATTTT	CASSLEVAGGDTQYF
TRBV9	NA	few	TRBJ2-1	TGTGCCAGCAGCCCCGTCGGACAGTACAATGAGCAGTTCTTC	CASSPVGQYNEQFF
TRBV11-2	NA	many	TRBJ1-4	TGTGCCAGCAGCTTAGGGGCGACAACTAATGAAAAACTGTTTTTT	CASSLGATTNEKLFF
TRBV4-3	TRBD2	many	TRBJ2-1	TGCGCCAGCAGCGGGACTAGGACCTACAATGAGCAGTTCTTC	CASSGTRTYNEQFF
TRBV5-1	NA	NA	TRBJ2-5	TGCGCCAGCAGCCTAGGGATCACAGTGCCCCCGAGAGAGACCCAGTACTTC	CASSLGITVPPRETQYF
TRBV5-5	NA	NA	TRBJ1-4	TGTGCCAGCAGCTCGACACCCCGGAATGAAAAACTGTTTTTT	CASSSTPRNEKLFF
TRBV20-1	TRBD1	few	TRBJ1-1	TGCAGTCGACAGGGCGAGGGGATGGAAGCTTTCTTT	CSRQGEGMEAFF
TRBV6-5	TRBD2	many	TRBJ2-1	TGTGCCAGCAGTCCAGTTCGCGGGAGGGAGGCCAATAGTGAGCAGTTCTTC	CASSPVRGREANSEQFF
TRBV29-1	NA	NA	TRBJ1-4	TGCAGCGTTGGAGGGAACCCCCCTGAAAAACTGTTTTTT	CSVGGNPPEKLFF
TRBV10-3	TRBD2	NA	TRBJ2-1	TGTGCCATCAGTGGAGAGGGAGGGCCCGGGAATGAGCAGTTCTTC	CAISGEGGPGNEQFF
TRBV7-2	NA	NA	TRBJ2-1	TGTGCCAGCAGCTTAAAGCCCGGACTGAGCTCCTACAATGAGCAGTTCTTC	CASSLKPGLSSYNEQFF
TRBV6-6	NA	many	TRBJ1-2	TGTGCCAGCAGTCCCGACAGACGAGGCGGCTACACCTTC	CASSPDRRGGYTF
TRBV12-3/TRBV12-4	NA	NA	TRBJ2-7	TGTGCCAGCACGCCAGACAGCTCCTACGAGCAGTACTTC	CASTPDSSYEQYF
TRBV5-1	NA	many	TRBJ2-3	TGCGCCAGCAGCTTGGCCAGACAGCAAGATACGCAGTATTTT	CASSLARQQDTQYF
TRBV5-1	TRBD1	few	TRBJ1-6	TGCGCCAGCAGCGAAGGGACAGGGAATTCACCCCTCCACTTT	CASSEGTGNSPLHF
TRBV20-1	NA	NA	TRBJ2-2	TGCAGTGCTAGAGCCGCTGAAGCTGCTGGCGGCACCGGGGAGCTGTTTTTT	CSARAAEAAGGTGELFF
TRBV7-8	NA	few	TRBJ2-7	TGTGCCAGCAGCTTAAAGGGGGTTTCCTACGAGCAGTACTTC	CASSLKGVSYEQYF
TRBV24-1	NA	few	TRBJ2-1	TGTGCCACCAGCCCGGGGGAGCGGTGGAGAGAGCAGTTCTTC	CATSPGERWREQFF
TRBV7-2	TRBD1	NA	TRBJ1-5	TGTGCCAGCAGCTCACCGACAGGGGATCATCAGCCCCAGCATTTT	CASSSPTGDHQPQHF
TRBV12-3/TRBV12-4	NA	many	TRBJ2-1	TGTGCCAGCAGTCCCGCGACAGGATACAATGAGCAGTTCTTC	CASSPATGYNEQFF
TRBV20-1	NA	many	TRBJ1-5	TGCAGTGCTAGAAGAGAGGCGAATCAGCCCCAGCATTTT	CSARREANQPQHF
TRBV29-1	TRBD2	many	TRBJ2-3	TGCAGCGTTGGCGGGAGTAGTTCAACAGATACGCAGTATTTT	CSVGGSSSTDTQYF
TRBV28	NA	many	TRBJ2-5	TGTGCCAGCAGTTCAGGACAGTCAGCTAAAGAGACCCAGTACTTC	CASSSGQSAKETQYF
TRBV20-1	NA	few	TRBJ2-1	TGCAGTGCTGTTCGGGGCGCCTACAATGAGCAGTTCTTC	CSAVRGAYNEQFF
TRBV5-1	TRBD1	few	TRBJ2-7	TGCGCCAGCAGCTTCCCCGGGACAGGGGAGGGCGAGCAGTACTTC	CASSFPGTGEGEQYF
TRBV12-3/TRBV12-4	NA	few	TRBJ2-4	TGTGCCAGCAGTTTCCGTAGTTTACGGGAGACCAGGGACATTCAGTACTTC	CASSFRSLRETRDIQYF